This T cell receptor beta chain was captured in a study of molecular identifiers for immune sequencing clone quantification. This clonotype showed up many times. TCRdb re-called the PCR reads through MiXCR, storing one row per CDR3 protein. The table has 50,000 to 65,000 distinct CDR3 sequences, under 30% seen once. Germline lookup yields CDR1 SEHNR and CDR2 FQNEAQ (reference sequence). The CDR3 has 16 amino acids. Unmatched junction bases numbered 16, after V lost 7 bases and J lost 6 bases. The TCR sequence derives from a human donor in good health. Some libraries in this study had Jurkat cell RNA spiked in. Material: naive CD8+ T cells from blood, with Jurkat cell RNA spiked in. Specified subset: FACS-sorted CD8+CD4-CCR7+CD45RA+ naive T cells. The chain links TRBV7-9 to TRBJ2-3; 7 bases map to TRBD1. CDR3 DNA sequence: TGTGCCAGCATCCCGGCTGACAGGGTTTTAGATGATACGCAGTATTTT. It specifies CASIPADRVLDDTQYF.